The entry below gives a single T cell receptor beta chain sequence along with its context. This record comes from a study of T cell changes during pregnancy in multiple sclerosis. The repertoire was sequenced with immunoSEQ multiplex PCR; TCRdb's copy has only in-frame clones and lacks some. The sample has about 40,000 clones, 91% seen once. This TCR derives from a female donor with multiple sclerosis, enrolled in a pregnancy study. Sequencing was performed on CD8+ T cells from peripheral blood mononuclear cells, taken before pregnancy.

CDR3 amino acids: CASSQIITVRADEQYF. The CDR3 coding sequence is TGCGCCAGCAGCCAAATAATCACCGTCAGGGCTGACGAGCAGTACTTC. This chain joins TRBV4-1 and TRBJ2-7, with TRBD1 as a possible D gene (5 bases). Trimming left V 2 bases short and J 5 bases short, with 19 bases between. The CDR3 consists of 16 residues. The V gene's germline CDR1 is MGHRA and CDR2 YSYEKL.